This TCR beta chain comes out of a study of blood T cell repertoires in COVID-19. V was clipped by 0 bases and J by 15 bases, with 15 bases between them. CDR3 size: 13 residues. Only in-frame clones appear in the TCRdb table, and some are missing; sequencing was by immunoSEQ multiplex PCR. The table has about 150,000 clones, around 85% seen once. This clonotype originated in a woman in her 70s with acute or convalescent COVID-19. The chain uses TRBV23-1 and TRBJ1-5; D perhaps matches TRBD1 (6 bases). TRBV23-1 is labeled an ORF, and its function is uncertain. The specimen sequenced was peripheral blood. The CDR3 DNA sequence: TGCGCCAGCAGTCAATCAAGCGGGGGGCGCGGGCATTTT. Translation gives CASSQSSGGRGHF.